A single sample is the source of the 20 T cell receptor beta chains below, sequenced in a study of blood T cells in healthy people across ages. Through a sample-barcoded 5' primer and a J-beta primer mix, a second PCR was run for roughly 7 to 12 cycles. MiXCR was run by TCRdb on the 5' RACE reads, yielding one entry per CDR3 protein. The sample records 1.5 million to 2 million distinct CDR3 sequences, roughly 50% being singletons. The sample comprised blood. These receptors originate from a woman aged 40-49 years in good health.

The chain uses TRBV28 and TRBJ2-1, with D possibly TRBD2 on 5 matching bases. Trimming shortened V by 2 bases and J by 6 bases, and 17 bases separated the two germline ends. The CDR3 contains 16 residues. In germline, CDR1 is MDHEN, CDR2 SYDVKM. CDR3 region: CASSLRGSGVGNEQFF. CDR3 sequence (DNA): TGTGCCAGCAGTTTACGGGGAAGTGGTGTAGGCAATGAGCAGTTCTTC.

V and J are TRBV7-3 and TRBJ2-1, with D possibly called TRBD1 or TRBD2 (5 bases each). Germline V gene data show CDR1 as SGHTA and CDR2 as FQGTGA. This CDR3 comprises 15 residues. V gave up 1 base and J gave up 6 bases, with 13 bases separating them. DNA for the CDR3: TGTGCCAGCAGCTTAATTGAGGGGCCGGGCAATGAGCAGTTCTTC. Amino acids: CASSLIEGPGNEQFF.

This clonotype was found a few times. The chain employs TRBV6-6 and TRBJ2-4; 8 bases map to TRBD1. The J call may not be correct, given that the DNA end is closer to TRBJ2-7. From germline, CDR1 is MNHNY and CDR2 SVGAGI (reference sequence). The length of the CDR3 is 14 residues. The CDR3 coding sequence is TGTGCCAGCAGACTAGAGACAGGGGTCTACGAGCAGTACTTC. Translation: CASRLETGVYEQYF.

The V gene is TRBV6-1, the J gene TRBJ2-7; unclear D gene. Germline V gene data show CDR1 as MNHNS and CDR2 as SASEGT. V was cut by 2 bases and J by 3 bases, with 14 bases left in between. The CDR3 covers 15 residues. CDR3 region: CASSEIWGSLYEQYF. The CDR3 DNA is TGTGCCAGCAGTGAAATCTGGGGTTCCCTCTACGAGCAGTACTTC.

The rearrangement links TRBV13 to TRBJ2-1; TRBD2 might be the D (7 bases). CDR3 length: 16 residues. Deletions cut 2 bases from V and 4 bases from J, with 15 bases between. CDR1 is PRHDT, CDR2 FYEKMQ, per germline (reference sequence). CDR3 bases: TGTGCCAGCAGCTTATATGCGGGGGCGCTATACAATGAGCAGTTCTTC. Protein: CASSLYAGALYNEQFF.

This clonotype has just a few counts. The CDR3 bases are TGTGCCAGCAGCCCGAAAAATAGCGGGGGGGCCTATGAGCAGTTCTTC. It codes for CASSPKNSGGAYEQFF. V gene TRBV3-1 combines with J gene TRBJ2-1; TRBD2 aligns across 11 bases. CDR1 and CDR2 from the germline V gene are LGHDT and YNNKEL (reference sequence). J was trimmed by 8 bases and V by 4 bases; bases with no gene match: 10. The CDR3 has 16 residues.

The chain is built from TRBV29-1 and TRBJ2-5; tentatively, D is TRBD2 (5 bases). Germline CDR1 and CDR2: SQVTM and ANQGSEA. The CDR3 is made up of 12 amino acids. The V end lost 4 bases, the J end lost 11 bases, and 17 bases lay between the germline ends. CDR3 coding DNA: TGCAGCGTTGCTCGGTCCATGGGAGAGCAGTACTTC. Its protein product is CSVARSMGEQYF.

This clonotype turned up a few times. V usage is TRBV10-3 and J usage is TRBJ1-2; D is perhaps TRBD1 (5 bases). CDR1 and CDR2 from the germline V gene are ENHRY and SYGVKD. Trimming shortened V by 2 bases and J by 4 bases, and 11 bases separated the two germline ends. The CDR3 contains 14 residues. The CDR3 here is CAISEAGPPYGYTF. CDR3 sequence (DNA): TGTGCCATCAGTGAGGCAGGGCCCCCCTATGGCTACACCTTC.

The chain has TRBV6-5 and TRBJ1-2; 7 positions match TRBD1. Germline CDR1 MNHEY, CDR2 SVGAGI. V trimming: 6 bases; J trimming: 4 bases; junction bases outside the gene matches: 8. The CDR3 has 14 residues. The CDR3 is CASSQNPGGYGYTF. Written as DNA, the CDR3 is TGTGCCAGCAGCCAGAATCCAGGGGGCTATGGCTACACCTTC.

The CDR3 DNA is TGTGCCAGCAGTGAAGGACAGGGCGGAAACATTCAGTACTTC. This translates into CASSEGQGGNIQYF. The genes are TRBV6-1 and TRBJ2-4; TRBD1 matches at 7 bases. Losses at the gene ends were 1 base for V and 6 bases for J; bases not matched to a gene: 3. The CDR3 is 14 residues long. CDR1 and CDR2 from the germline V gene are MNHNS and SASEGT.

The chain has TRBV28 and TRBJ2-1; D call uncertain. This CDR3 has 12 amino acids. Deletions cut 3 bases from V and 9 bases from J, with 9 bases between. Germline CDR1 reads MDHEN; CDR2 reads SYDVKM. For the CDR3, the DNA is TGTGCCAGCAGTTTGCAAACGGGTGAGCAGTTCTTC. Translated, it gives CASSLQTGEQFF.

V gene TRBV11-1 combines with J gene TRBJ2-5, with 9 bases matching TRBD2. This CDR3 has 16 amino acids. Germline assignment: CDR1 SGHAT and CDR2 FQDESV (reference sequence). With V trimmed by 6 bases and J by 5 bases, 13 bases remained unmatched. CDR3 in amino acids: CASRDRRGGRKETQYF. DNA for the CDR3: TGTGCCAGCAGAGACCGGCGGGGGGGCAGGAAGGAGACCCAGTACTTC.

This sequence joins TRBV6-1 and TRBJ2-4; 8 bases line up with TRBD1. The J call may be faulty, since TRBJ2-7 better matches the DNA end. Germline CDR1 reads MNHNS; CDR2 reads SASEGT. CDR3 length: 15 residues. The CDR3 reads CASSEAGTGGNEQYF. Here the CDR3 DNA reads TGTGCCAGCAGTGAAGCGGGTACAGGGGGGAACGAGCAGTACTTC.

This clonotype has more than one count but fewer than ten. V and J are TRBV9 and TRBJ2-1; 11 bases fit TRBD1. The V and J ends lost 3 bases and 7 bases, in that order; junction bases with no gene match: 6. Germline loops: CDR1 SGDLS, CDR2 YYNGEE. The CDR3 has 15 amino acids. The CDR3 protein is CASSGWTGGGNEQFF. In nucleotides, the CDR3 is TGTGCCAGCAGCGGGTGGACAGGGGGCGGAAATGAGCAGTTCTTC.

The chain has TRBV5-1 and TRBJ1-2; TRBD1 might be the D (5 bases). Germline V gene lookup returns CDR1 SGHRS and CDR2 YFSETQ. Between the trimmed V and J ends, which lost 0 bases and 6 bases, there was a span of 12 bases. The CDR3 covers 14 residues. The CDR3 nucleotides are TGCGCCAGCAGCTTGGAAGGGGCTACTGATGGCTACACCTTC. Translating it yields CASSLEGATDGYTF.

The V call is TRBV6-5, the J call TRBJ2-1; maybe TRBD2 (7 bases). CDR1 and CDR2 from the germline V gene are MNHEY and SVGAGI. The CDR3 is 16 residues long. The germline V and J ends were trimmed by 3 bases and 8 bases, with 20 bases remaining between them. CDR3 DNA sequence: TGTGCCAGCAGTTATGGCGGGGGCCCCGGGGGGTATGAGCAGTTCTTC. Protein: CASSYGGGPGGYEQFF.

This clonotype was counted many times. The rearrangement joins TRBV7-2 to TRBJ1-2, with D tentatively TRBD1 (5 bases). Germline assignment: CDR1 SGHTA and CDR2 FQGNSA. The CDR3 loop spans 14 amino acids. V was cut by 5 bases and J by 1 base, with 11 bases left in between. The CDR3 DNA sequence: TGTGCCAGCAGCCCGCGACAGATTAACTATGGCTACACCTTC. Translating gives CASSPRQINYGYTF.

This clonotype was counted only a few times. The chain carries TRBV20-1 and TRBJ2-5; D is undetermined. Germline V gene sequence: CDR1 DFQATT, CDR2 SNEGSKA (reference sequence). The V gene lost 6 bases and the J gene lost 4 bases, with 9 bases spanning the gap. This CDR3 spans 11 amino acids. CDR3: CSAVYGETQYF. CDR3 DNA: TGCAGTGCCGTCTATGGAGAGACCCAGTACTTC.

This clonotype occurred a few times. The chain carries TRBV27 and TRBJ2-7, with 9 bases identical to TRBD1. This CDR3 region has 16 residues. Per the germline V gene, CDR1 is MNHEY and CDR2 is SMNVEV (reference sequence). The ends lost 4 bases at V and 3 bases at J; junction bases unmatched: 10. As DNA, the CDR3 is TGTGCCAGCAGTTCATCCTCCGGGACAGGGAACTACGAGCAGTACTTC. Translating it yields CASSSSSGTGNYEQYF.

The chain is built from TRBV6-2 or TRBV6-3 and TRBJ2-7, with 10 bases identical to TRBD1. Germline V gene sequence: CDR1 MNHEY, CDR2 SVGEGT. The CDR3 covers 15 residues. V shed 4 bases, J shed 4 bases, and the junction held 7 bases outside the gene matches. The CDR3 sequence is CASSSRWGQGYEQYF. CDR3 sequence (DNA): TGTGCCAGCAGTTCGAGGTGGGGACAGGGGTACGAGCAGTACTTC.